The source of this TCR beta chain is a study of human T cells and chemical hapten exposure. Study-wide points: After DPC sensitization, TCRs above 1 in 1000 frequency showed no change.

In the original processing: Ranging from roughly 23,224 to 700,000, TCR counts per sample had a median value of roughly 96,000. TCRdb used MiXCR to reprocess the 5' RACE reads, holding one entry per CDR3 protein. These V and J calls originate from TCRdb's pipeline instead of the authors' own analysis. The table has more than 140,000 distinct CDR3 sequences, 4.1% seen once; the top ten hold approximately 1.4%. This clonotype was seen repeatedly, ten times or more. Its cognate antigen is unknown. Unfractionated whole blood was the source of the extracted total RNA. CDR3 size: 14 residues. V was clipped by 5 bases and J by 2 bases; unmatched bases: 4. CDR1 and CDR2 from the germline V gene are DFQATT and SNEGSKA (reference sequence).

This clonotype was sampled from a female donor in good health. J is TRBJ2-7 and V is TRBV20-1; 12 bases align to TRBD2. The CDR3 here is CSALLAGGPYEQYF. The CDR3 nucleotides read TGCAGTGCTTTACTAGCGGGGGGTCCCTACGAGCAGTACTTC.